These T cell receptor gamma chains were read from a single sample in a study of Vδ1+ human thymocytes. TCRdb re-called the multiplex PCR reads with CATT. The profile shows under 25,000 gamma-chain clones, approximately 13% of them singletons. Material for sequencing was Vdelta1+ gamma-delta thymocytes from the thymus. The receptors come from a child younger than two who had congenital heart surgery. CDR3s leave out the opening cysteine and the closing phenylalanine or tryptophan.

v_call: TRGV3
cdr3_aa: ATWDRLSHQYYKKL

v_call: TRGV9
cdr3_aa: ALWEVQKESNYYKKL

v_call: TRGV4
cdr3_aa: ATWDAPFRYKKL

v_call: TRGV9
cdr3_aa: ALWEVLGDYKKL

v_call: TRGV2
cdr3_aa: ATWSHANYYKKL

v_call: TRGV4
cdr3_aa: ATGRIKT

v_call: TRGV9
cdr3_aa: ALWGGDTTGWFKI

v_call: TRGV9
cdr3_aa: ALWASTELGKKIKV

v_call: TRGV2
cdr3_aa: ATWDGFHKKL

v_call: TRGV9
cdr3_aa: ALWEPPLWDKKL

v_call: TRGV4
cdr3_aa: ATWTCPRKKL

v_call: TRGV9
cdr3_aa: ALWEEYSSDWIKT

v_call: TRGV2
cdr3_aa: ATWVIHYYKKL

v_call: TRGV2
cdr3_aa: ATWDGQGRTRRIL

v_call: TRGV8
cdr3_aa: ATWDRPQNWFKI

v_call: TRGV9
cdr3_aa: ALWETSKTGELGKKIEV

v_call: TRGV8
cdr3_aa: ATAEEGKKL

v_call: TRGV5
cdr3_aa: TTWDPHSNYYKKL

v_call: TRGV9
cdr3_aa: ALWEAKRDYYKKL

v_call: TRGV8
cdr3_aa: ATWDSHSSDWIKT